This TCR beta chain emerged from a study of T cells in Graves' hyperthyroidism and ophthalmopathy. Study at large: Before treatment of any kind, peripheral blood was taken at initial diagnosis.

This clonotype was counted ten times or more. From more than 8 ml of fresh peripheral blood, PBMCs were isolated. From RNA transcripts, TCR beta CDR3 regions were amplified. The HTBI primer set served for first-round RT-PCR of the TCR CDR3. TCRdb re-called the multiplex PCR reads with MiXCR, one entry per CDR3 protein. The sample contains 400,000 or so distinct CDR3 sequences, roughly 15% of which appear only once. The germline V gene has CDR1 MDHEN and CDR2 SYDVKM. This CDR3 region has 13 residues. Trimming cost V 5 bases and J 8 bases, with 15 bases left between them. The sequence derives from a woman in her 30s with Graves' ophthalmopathy. Sequencing was performed on blood. The chain carries TRBV28 and TRBJ1-2; D uncertain. CDR3 sequence: CASSTQALGGYTF. The CDR3 nucleotides are TGTGCCAGCAGTACCCAGGCATTAGGGGGCTACACCTTC.